The 14 T cell receptor beta chains in this list originate from one sample, sequenced in a study of cytomegalovirus exposure and HLA in healthy donors. The PCR had 60 Vbeta and 13 Jbeta primers. TCRdb's copy holds only in-frame clones and misses some; the assay was immunoSEQ multiplex PCR. Among over 100,000 clones listed, 74% were seen once. Source material: PBMCs. Receptor source: a man aged 35-49 years in good health and CMV-seropositive.

The chain recombines TRBV29-1 with TRBJ2-1, with D unclear. In germline, CDR1 is SQVTM, CDR2 ANQGSEA. Trimming removed 6 bases at V and 8 bases at J, with 20 bases between. The length of the CDR3 is 14 residues. CDR3 nucleotide sequence: TGCAGCGTCTTACCCGGTCTAGTAGTCCATGAGCAGTTCTTC. Translation gives CSVLPGLVVHEQFF.

This clone was picked up a small number of times. The gene calls are TRBV11-3 and TRBJ2-3; weak D call: TRBD1 (6 bases). Deletions cut 5 bases from V and 1 base from J, with 10 bases between. In germline, CDR1 is SGHNT, CDR2 YENEEA. The CDR3 is 14 residues long. CDR3 sequence (DNA): TGTGCCAGCAGCCGAGGACAGCGCACAGATACGCAGTATTTT. Translation: CASSRGQRTDTQYF.

The CDR3 nucleotides read TGTGCCAGCAGTGTCCGGACAGCGAACACTGAAGCTTTCTTT. Encoded protein: CASSVRTANTEAFF. This chain joins TRBV6-1 and TRBJ1-1, with D tentatively TRBD1 (6 bases). CDR3 length equals 14 residues. Looked up from germline, CDR1 is MNHNS and CDR2 is SASEGT. V dropped 4 bases and J dropped 1 base, with 10 bases sitting between them.

The genes are TRBV25-1 and TRBJ1-2, with 12 bases that match TRBD1. The CDR3 has 16 amino acids. V dropped 1 base and J dropped 8; count of bases not matched to a gene: 8. Germline CDR1 and CDR2: MGHDK and SYGVNS. The CDR3 nucleotides are TGTGCCAGCAGTGAATTCGGGACAGGGGGCGCGCGAGGCTACACCTTC. It codes for CASSEFGTGGARGYTF.

The V gene is TRBV15, the J gene TRBJ2-5; D possibly corresponds to TRBD2 (6 bases). The germline V and J ends were trimmed by 1 base and 5 bases, with 17 bases remaining between them. CDR3 length: 16 residues. Germline CDR1 LNHNV, CDR2 YYDKDF (reference sequence). Here the CDR3 DNA reads TGTGCCACCAGCAGAGCCCGGGGCGGCGGGGACGAGACCCAGTACTTC. Its protein product is CATSRARGGGDETQYF.

A few counts support this clone. Other DNA sequences in this sample translate to the same CDR3. The CDR3 here is CASSLGQGAGELFF. In nucleotides, the CDR3 is TGTGCCAGCAGTCTCGGACAGGGGGCCGGGGAGCTGTTTTTT. The rearrangement links TRBV27 to TRBJ2-2; 10 positions agree with TRBD1. CDR3 size: 14 residues. Germline V gives CDR1 MNHEY, CDR2 SMNVEV (reference sequence). V shed 5 bases and J 6 bases; nucleotides not matched to a gene: 3.

The V gene is TRBV28, the J gene TRBJ1-4, with 8 bases identical to TRBD1. V lost 5 bases and J lost 8; bases outside the gene matches: 10. CDR1 is MDHEN and CDR2 is SYDVKM in the germline V gene. This CDR3 is 15 amino acids long. The CDR3 loop is CASSTTQGAREKLFF. DNA of the CDR3: TGTGCCAGCAGTACCACCCAGGGGGCCCGAGAAAAACTGTTTTTT. Full variable domain (missing parts from reference TRBV28 and TRBJ1-4): DVKVTQSSRYLVKRTGEKVFLECVQDMDHENMFWYRQDPGLGLRLIYFSYDVKMKEKGDIPEGYSVSREKKERFSLILESASTNQTSMYLCASSTTQGAREKLFFGSGTQLSVL.

The rearrangement uses TRBV5-6 and TRBJ2-1; D is ambiguous. This CDR3 is built from 14 residues. Germline values: CDR1 SGHDT, CDR2 YYEEEE. V lost 2 bases to trimming and J lost 5 bases, with 11 bases between them. CDR3: CASSFWPDNNEQFF. The CDR3 nucleotides are TGTGCCAGCAGCTTTTGGCCAGACAACAATGAGCAGTTCTTC.

V and J are TRBV19 and TRBJ1-1, with D uncertain. The germline V gene has CDR1 LNHDA and CDR2 SQIVND (reference sequence). The V and J ends lost 2 bases and 1 base respectively, with 11 bases between them. The CDR3 has 15 residues. The CDR3 nucleotides read TGTGCCAGTAGTATATTATCCGCAGAGAACACTGAAGCTTTCTTT. The encoded protein is CASSILSAENTEAFF.

The chain couples TRBV6-1 to TRBJ2-5, with 8 bases lining up with TRBD1. V was pared by 6 bases and J by 9 bases, with 3 bases of the junction left unmatched. This CDR3 spans 11 amino acids. The germline CDR1 and CDR2 sequences are MNHNS and SASEGT. DNA for the CDR3: TGTGCCAGCAGGGACAGGGTGGCCCAGTACTTC. Translating it yields CASRDRVAQYF.

Only a few counts were recorded for this clone. The chain joins TRBV5-1 to TRBJ2-2; 8 bases line up with TRBD1. V lost 1 base, J lost 5 bases, and 4 bases stayed unmatched. CDR1 SGHRS and CDR2 YFSETQ come from the germline V gene. The CDR3 spans 15 residues. CDR3 bases: TGCGCCAGCAGCTTGAGTCAGGGGGCGACCGGGGAGCTGTTTTTT. Its translation: CASSLSQGATGELFF.

The CDR3 is CASSLEGWLGGKNIQYF. DNA of the CDR3: TGCGCCAGCAGCTTGGAGGGGTGGTTGGGGGGAAAAAACATTCAGTACTTC. The chain recombines TRBV5-1 with TRBJ2-4; maybe TRBD2 (6 bases). Per the germline V gene, CDR1 is SGHRS and CDR2 is YFSETQ. V lost 0 bases and J lost 4, with 17 bases in between. This CDR3 comprises 17 residues.

The rearrangement links TRBV29-1 to TRBJ2-1; a weak D match, TRBD2 (5 bases). V was pared by 6 bases and J by 10 bases, with 13 bases between. CDR1 and CDR2 (germline): SQVTM, ANQGSEA. The CDR3 runs to 11 residues. The CDR3 reads CSVKAEVEQFF. CDR3 coding DNA: TGCAGCGTCAAGGCGGAGGTAGAGCAGTTCTTC.

This chain links TRBV28 with TRBJ1-1; D gene ambiguous. This CDR3 has 13 residues. V gave up 3 bases and J gave up 3 bases, with 8 bases separating them. Germline lookup yields CDR1 MDHEN and CDR2 SYDVKM. CDR3 in DNA: TGTGCCAGCAGTTTTTCCTCTTACACTGAAGCTTTCTTT. Its translation is CASSFSSYTEAFF.